This passage covers 15 T cell receptor beta chains from one sample sequenced in a study of early T cells in non-severe SARS-CoV-2 infection. TCRdb itself ran the 5' RACE reads through MiXCR, one entry per CDR3 protein. The repertoire has some 62,000 distinct CDR3 sequences, about 10% of them found once; the top ten carry about an eighth. The sample consisted of whole blood, taken at baseline. The receptors derive from an adult who was a healthcare worker with PCR-confirmed SARS-CoV-2 infection or an uninfected control (not recorded which).

This clonotype was counted a few times. CDR3 residues: CSAPDRVTFNEQFF. The CDR3 nucleotides are TGCAGTGCTCCTGACAGGGTAACTTTCAATGAGCAGTTCTTC. The V call is TRBV20-1, the J call TRBJ2-1; TRBD1 matches 7 bases. The CDR3 is 14 amino acids. V was clipped by 5 bases and J by 6 bases; unmatched bases: 10. Germline CDR1 DFQATT, CDR2 SNEGSKA (reference sequence).

This clonotype was counted a few times. V gene TRBV3-1 combines with J gene TRBJ2-3; 8 bases agree with TRBD1. This CDR3 spans 16 amino acids. The V and J ends lost 4 bases and 4 bases, in that order; junction bases with no gene match: 10. CDR1 is LGHDT, CDR2 YNNKEL, per germline (reference sequence). The CDR3 sequence is CASSRSRGQAADTQYF. Written as DNA, the CDR3 is TGTGCCAGCAGCCGCTCCAGGGGGCAAGCAGCAGATACGCAGTATTTT.

This clonotype was recorded a few times. The chain joins TRBV10-3 to TRBJ2-6; 12 positions match TRBD1. After removal of 4 bases from V and 0 bases from J, the junction contained 7 bases not matched to a gene. Germline lookup yields CDR1 ENHRY and CDR2 SYGVKD. The CDR3 sequence is 19 residues long. CDR3 sequence reads: CAISGSGTGGNSGANVLTF. Written as DNA, the CDR3 is TGTGCCATCAGTGGATCCGGGACAGGGGGCAACTCTGGGGCCAACGTCCTGACTTTC.

The chain combines TRBV20-1 with TRBJ2-5; D perhaps matches TRBD1 (5 bases). The CDR3 loop spans 12 amino acids. The germline CDR1 and CDR2 sequences are DFQATT and SNEGSKA (reference sequence). The CDR3 protein is CSGVTVKETQYF. The CDR3 DNA reads as TGCAGCGGCGTGACAGTCAAAGAGACCCAGTACTTC.

The chain has TRBV12-5 and TRBJ2-3; 8 bases fit TRBD1. This CDR3 is 15 amino acids long. Germline V gene data show CDR1 as LGHNT and CDR2 as FRNRAP. Unmatched junction bases numbered 12, after V lost 6 bases and J lost 7 bases. The DNA for the CDR3 is TGTGCTAGTGGACGCGGGACAGGCAAGGCAAATACGCAGTATTTT. Translated: CASGRGTGKANTQYF.

This clonotype was counted ten times or more. This chain joins TRBV12-3 or TRBV12-4 and TRBJ1-5, with 8 bases matching TRBD1. The ends lost 6 bases at V and 5 bases at J; junction bases unmatched: 6. This CDR3 is 14 amino acids long. The CDR3 DNA reads as TGTGCCAGCAGCCAGGGGGCGAGGGATCAGCCCCAGCATTTT. This encodes CASSQGARDQPQHF.

This clonotype came up a few times. The genes are TRBV12-3 or TRBV12-4 and TRBJ1-1; 8 nucleotides line up with TRBD1. V was pared by 5 bases and J by 5 bases, with 7 bases of the junction left unmatched. The CDR3 spans 14 residues. The CDR3 spells CASSSGTGVTEAFF. The CDR3 coding sequence is TGTGCCAGCAGTAGCGGGACAGGAGTTACTGAAGCTTTCTTT.

In this sample, this clonotype turned up many times. The chain is built from TRBV7-9 and TRBJ1-1; TRBD1 matches at 8 bases. Per germline, CDR1 SEHNR and CDR2 FQNEAQ (reference sequence). There are 14 residues in the CDR3. J gave up 5 bases and V 3 bases, and 5 bases lay outside the gene matches. Here the CDR3 DNA reads TGTGCCAGCAGCTTGCAGGGGGCGAGTACTGAAGCTTTCTTT. Amino acid sequence: CASSLQGASTEAFF.

A few counts support this clonotype. The chain uses TRBV7-9 and TRBJ2-2, with 7 nucleotides matching TRBD2. This CDR3 region has 14 residues. CDR1 and CDR2 from the germline V gene are SEHNR and FQNEAQ (reference sequence). V lost 2 bases to trimming and J lost 10 bases; unmatched junction nucleotides: 7. The CDR3 DNA follows: TGTGCCAGCAGCTTATCCGGAGCGGGAACGGAGCTGTTTTTT. Residues: CASSLSGAGTELFF.

The chain carries TRBV5-1 and TRBJ2-7, with D possibly being TRBD2 (5 bases). CDR3 length equals 12 residues. The germline V and J ends were trimmed by 4 bases and 7 bases, with 12 bases remaining between them. Germline lookup yields CDR1 SGHRS and CDR2 YFSETQ. The CDR3 region has the DNA TGCGCCAGCAGCCCAGGACTTACAGAGCAGTACTTC. Residues: CASSPGLTEQYF.

This clonotype was found a few times. The chain links TRBV14 to TRBJ2-7, with TRBD2 as a possible D gene (5 bases). Trimming stripped 1 base from V and 1 base from J, with 8 bases between. This CDR3 is 14 amino acids long. Germline CDR1 and CDR2: SGHDN and FVKESK. CDR3 sequence: CASSQGAESYEQYF. CDR3 DNA sequence: TGTGCCAGCAGCCAAGGAGCGGAATCCTACGAGCAGTACTTC.

This clonotype was picked up many times. The chain has TRBV5-4 and TRBJ2-7; D gene uncertain. This CDR3 has 16 amino acids. From germline, CDR1 is SGHNT and CDR2 YYREEE (reference sequence). V was trimmed by 3 bases and J by 0 bases, leaving 16 bases between them. CDR3 DNA sequence: TGTGCCAGCAGCTCATCCCTTACGACTTCCTCCTACGAGCAGTACTTC. Its protein is CASSSSLTTSSYEQYF.

This clonotype was picked up many times. Compared with germline, one end of the junction differs, possibly owing to a read error. This chain uses TRBV20-1 with TRBJ2-6; a weak D match, TRBD1 (5 bases). There are 15 residues in the CDR3. CDR1 and CDR2 from the germline V gene are DFQATT and SNEGSKA (reference sequence). The CDR3 spells CSARDRSSGADVLTF. The CDR3 region has the DNA TGCAGTGCTAGAGATCGAAGCTCTGGGGCCGACGTCCTGACTTTC.

The J gene is TRBJ1-5, the V gene TRBV12-3 or TRBV12-4; perhaps TRBD1 as D (5 bases). The V gene lost 1 base and the J gene lost 4 bases, with 8 bases spanning the gap. This CDR3 contains 14 residues. The CDR3 DNA sequence: TGTGCCAGCAGTTTAGAGGGACCAAATCAGCCCCAGCATTTT. It is translated as CASSLEGPNQPQHF.

The J gene is TRBJ2-7, the V gene TRBV12-5; the match to TRBD2 covers 12 bases. With V trimmed by 3 bases and J by 5 bases, 8 bases remained unmatched. This CDR3 is built from 16 residues. Germline CDR1 LGHNT, CDR2 FRNRAP. Here the CDR3 reads CASGFALAGGNNEQYF. The CDR3 DNA reads as TGTGCTAGTGGTTTTGCACTAGCGGGAGGAAACAACGAGCAGTACTTC.